Each of the 10 T cell receptor beta chains below was sequenced from the same sample in a study of CD8+CD57+ T cells in acquired aplastic anemia. Sequenced patients had shown CD8+CD57+ cell expansion by flow cytometry. Genomic DNA constituted the template upon which TCR beta VDJ and CDR3 profiling was performed. In TCRdb, the reads were re-called with MiXCR into one record per CDR3 protein. This table has about 160,000 distinct CDR3 sequences, less than 60% appearing once. What was sequenced was sorted CD4+, CD8+, or CD8+CD57+ T cells (not recorded which) from PBMCs. These TCRs come from a human donor with aplastic anemia.

This clonotype was seen a handful of times. Germline is not matched at one junction end, which may reflect a read error. The chain combines TRBV28 with TRBJ2-1, with 13 bases identical to TRBD2. The germline V gene encodes CDR1 MDHEN and CDR2 SYDVKM. CDR3 length: 15 amino acids. CDR3 sequence (DNA): TGTGCCAGCAGTTCCTTACTAGCGGGAGGGCCAGGGTCGATCTTC. Protein product: CASSSLLAGGPGSIF.

The chain is built from TRBV7-2 and TRBJ2-5; D tentatively fits TRBD1 or TRBD2 (6 bases each). The V gene's germline CDR1 is SGHTA and CDR2 FQGNSA. The CDR3 spans 15 residues. Trimming stripped 3 bases from V and 5 bases from J, with 16 bases between. The CDR3 loop reads CASSFGYGGGETQYF. CDR3 DNA sequence: TGTGCCAGCAGCTTCGGATACGGGGGCGGGGAGACCCAGTACTTC.

The chain employs TRBV9 and TRBJ2-3; 14 bases fit TRBD2. The CDR3 runs to 18 residues. The V and J ends lost 1 base and 5 bases, in that order; junction bases with no gene match: 9. Germline-derived CDR1 and CDR2 are SGDLS and YYNGEE. CDR3 nucleotides: TGTGCCAGCAGCGTAACCGGGACTAGCGGGAGTATGGGAGATACGCAGTATTTT. It specifies CASSVTGTSGSMGDTQYF.

The chain carries TRBV7-2 and TRBJ1-2; D is possibly TRBD1 (6 bases). The CDR3 consists of 14 residues. Germline-derived CDR1 and CDR2 are SGHTA and FQGNSA. Trimming stripped 3 bases from V and 2 bases from J, with 10 bases between. CDR3 bases: TGTGCCAGCAGCTTCTCGGGGGGCAACTATGGCTACACCTTC. It specifies CASSFSGGNYGYTF.

The V and J genes are TRBV20-1 and TRBJ1-6; 8 nucleotides line up with TRBD1. J was trimmed by 7 bases and V by 6 bases; bases with no gene match: 8. This CDR3 spans 14 amino acids. Per the germline V gene, CDR1 is DFQATT and CDR2 is SNEGSKA (reference sequence). CDR3 nucleotide sequence: TGCAGTGCCCAGTCCGGGACAGGCAATTCACCCCTCCACTTT. This sequence encodes CSAQSGTGNSPLHF.

This clonotype was counted at least ten times. The chain has TRBV5-1 and TRBJ2-2, with D uncertain. Germline CDR1 SGHRS, CDR2 YFSETQ. V was clipped by 0 bases and J by 1 base, with 10 bases between them. The length of the CDR3 is 16 residues. As DNA, the CDR3 is TGCGCCAGCAGCTTGGGGGCCGGCGGGAACACCGGGGAGCTGTTTTTT. Protein: CASSLGAGGNTGELFF.

The chain recombines TRBV7-3 with TRBJ2-3; 7 nucleotides line up with TRBD1. There are 13 residues in the CDR3. Germline trimming cut 5 bases from V and 2 bases from J; bases unmatched to any gene: 1. Germline V gives CDR1 SGHTA, CDR2 FQGTGA. CDR3 amino acids: CASSGTVTDTQYF. The CDR3 region has the DNA TGTGCCAGCAGCGGGACAGTCACAGATACGCAGTATTTT.

The table lists this clonotype with many counts. The chain links TRBV6-6 to TRBJ1-1; TRBD1 might be the D (5 bases). This CDR3 comprises 12 residues. Trimming cost V 7 bases and J 6 bases, with 12 bases left between them. Germline loops: CDR1 MNHNY, CDR2 SVGAGI (reference sequence). CDR3 bases: TGTGCCAGCACCCCGAGAGGGGCTGAAGCTTTCTTT. Its translation: CASTPRGAEAFF.

This clonotype was recorded many times. The chain couples TRBV12-3 or TRBV12-4 to TRBJ1-3; perhaps TRBD1 as D (5 bases). Between the trimmed V and J ends, which lost 2 bases and 5 bases, there was a span of 16 bases. This CDR3 contains 16 residues. CDR3: CASSLRAGQRRNTIYF. CDR3 bases: TGTGCCAGCAGTTTAAGGGCAGGGCAGCGCCGAAACACCATATATTTT.

The chain couples TRBV24-1 to TRBJ2-7; 9 bases align to TRBD1. The CDR3 has 15 amino acids. Looked up from germline, CDR1 is KGHDR and CDR2 is SFDVKD. Germline trimming cut 4 bases from V and 5 bases from J; bases unmatched to any gene: 8. CDR3 loop: CATSDAGTGHDEQYF. The CDR3 DNA reads as TGTGCCACCAGTGACGCCGGGACAGGGCATGACGAGCAGTACTTC.